The source of this T cell receptor beta chain is a study of spatial heterogeneity in lung cancer. Study in general: PBMC samples from follow-up, when available, were sequenced at a median of approximately 24 months post-resection. Regarding the study as a whole: Ubiquitous expanded tumor TCRs were observed in blood more at resection than follow-up.

The table lists this clonotype with many counts. Its target is not known. TCRdb reanalysed the 5' RACE reads using MiXCR and keeps one entry per CDR3 protein. The sample shows roughly 120,000 distinct CDR3 sequences, less than 15% of them seen only once. Time point in this sample: blood at routine non-recurrence follow-up after resection. Without sorting, whole RNA was sequenced from tumor, nontumor lung or frozen PBMC. The germline V gene encodes CDR1 SQVTM and CDR2 ANQGSEA. Trimming at V came to 0 bases and at J to 7 bases, leaving 0 bases not matched to a gene. This CDR3 region has 13 residues. The receptor's source is a male donor with early-stage non-small cell lung cancer. This chain connects TRBV29-1 to TRBJ2-1; 10 bases are shared with TRBD1. The input for sequencing was PBMCs, taken at follow-up. CDR3 loop: CSVEEDRGNEQFF. In DNA, the CDR3 is TGCAGCGTTGAAGAGGACAGGGGGAATGAGCAGTTCTTC.